These 24 T cell receptor beta chains were all obtained from the same sample, sequenced in a study of blood T cell repertoires in COVID-19. Measured with immunoSEQ multiplex PCR; TCRdb has only the in-frame clones, and not every one. The sample has a few hundred thousand clones, more than 75% seen once; the top ten hold around an eighth. Source material: peripheral blood. The receptors originated from an elderly man with acute or convalescent COVID-19.

The count of this clone is one. The chain has TRBV6-4 and TRBJ1-2; D might be TRBD1 (5 bases). V was shortened by 6 bases and J by 5 bases, with 19 bases between the two germline ends. Per germline, CDR1 MRHNA and CDR2 SNTAGT. The CDR3 is 15 amino acids. The CDR3 nucleotides read TGTGCCAGCAGCCCGGGACCACAGGAGGGTTATGGCTACACCTTC. Translated, it gives CASSPGPQEGYGYTF.

J is TRBJ1-4 and V is TRBV7-9; 7 bases line up with TRBD1. CDR1 and CDR2 from the germline V gene are SEHNR and FQNEAQ (reference sequence). With 4 bases clipped from V and 7 bases from J, the junction kept 6 bases outside the gene matches. The CDR3 has 14 amino acids. The CDR3, as DNA: TGTGCCAGCAGCTACCCAGGGGGTGGTGAAAAACTGTTTTTT. Translated: CASSYPGGGEKLFF.

The chain joins TRBV5-1 to TRBJ1-1, with 11 bases that match TRBD1. Losses at the gene ends were 4 bases for V and 4 bases for J; bases not matched to a gene: 6. This CDR3 region has 15 residues. In germline, CDR1 is SGHRS, CDR2 YFSETQ. This CDR3 is CASSHGQGARTEAFF. The DNA for the CDR3 is TGCGCCAGCAGCCACGGACAGGGGGCCCGCACTGAAGCTTTCTTT.

This clone appeared a few times. The chain couples TRBV2 to TRBJ2-7, with 16 positions matching TRBD2. Germline V lookup: CDR1 SNHLY, CDR2 FYNNEI. The CDR3 sequence is 15 residues long. Trimming took 5 bases from V and 11 from J; bases not matched to a gene: 9. DNA for the CDR3: TGTGCCAGCAGTTCCCAGGGACTAGCGGGAGGGGATAAGTACTTC. As protein: CASSSQGLAGGDKYF.

The chain links TRBV24-1 to TRBJ2-2; D remains unclear. With 7 bases removed from V and 1 base from J, the gap between germline ends came to 3 bases. Germline V lookup: CDR1 KGHDR, CDR2 SFDVKD. The CDR3 has 12 residues. The DNA for the CDR3 is TGTGCCACCAGCCAGAACACCGGGGAGCTGTTTTTT. Encoded protein: CATSQNTGELFF.

The chain carries TRBV18 and TRBJ2-2, with D maybe TRBD1 (6 bases). V was shortened by 4 bases and J by 3 bases, with 6 bases between the two germline ends. This CDR3 region has 13 residues. Germline lookup yields CDR1 KGHSH and CDR2 LQKENI. CDR3 nucleotides: TGTGCCAGCTCACGGACAGACACCGGGGAGCTGTTTTTT. It specifies CASSRTDTGELFF. Using reference TRBV18 and TRBJ2-2 for the parts outside the CDR3, the full variable domain is NAGVMQNPRHLVRRRGQEARLRCSPMKGHSHVYWYRQLPEEGLKFMVYLQKENIIDESGMPKERFSAEFPKEGPSILRIQQVVRGDSAAYFCASSRTDTGELFFGEGSRLTVL.

This clone was seen only once. The J gene is TRBJ1-3, the V gene TRBV18; D ambiguous. Germline assignment: CDR1 KGHSH and CDR2 LQKENI. The V end lost 3 bases, the J end lost 8 bases, and 8 bases lay between the germline ends. The CDR3 totals 12 residues. The DNA for the CDR3 is TGTGCCAGCTCACCCTCGGGAGACACCATATATTTT. This translates into CASSPSGDTIYF.

The chain couples TRBV5-1 to TRBJ2-1; 9 bases map to TRBD1. V was clipped by 2 bases and J by 3 bases; unmatched bases: 6. The germline CDR1 and CDR2 sequences are SGHRS and YFSETQ. The CDR3 is 16 residues long. Here the CDR3 DNA reads TGCGCCAGCAGCTTTTCACAGGGGGCTAGCTACAATGAGCAGTTCTTC. It translates to CASSFSQGASYNEQFF.

This chain links TRBV27 with TRBJ1-1, with a tentative D call TRBD1 (6 bases). V dropped 4 bases and J dropped 10 bases, with 13 bases sitting between them. Germline-derived CDR1 and CDR2 are MNHEY and SMNVEV (reference sequence). The CDR3 runs to 12 residues. The chain's CDR3 is CASSSGARPAFF. In DNA form, the CDR3 reads TGTGCCAGCAGTTCAGGGGCGCGTCCAGCTTTCTTT.

There are a few counts of this clone. CDR3 in amino acids: CASSYITTDRPYGYTF. The CDR3 DNA sequence: TGTGCCAGCAGCTACATCACCACCGACAGGCCTTATGGCTACACCTTC. The chain is built from TRBV6-5 and TRBJ1-2; weak D call: TRBD1 (6 bases). Looked up from germline, CDR1 is MNHEY and CDR2 is SVGAGI. Trimming left V 6 bases short and J 5 bases short, with 22 bases between. The CDR3 has 16 residues.

This chain links TRBV7-9 with TRBJ1-2, with D possibly TRBD1 on 5 matching bases. The CDR3 spans 12 residues. The ends were cut back, 6 bases at V and 8 bases at J, with 13 bases in the middle. The germline V gene has CDR1 SEHNR and CDR2 FQNEAQ (reference sequence). CDR3 DNA: TGTGCCAGCAGATCGACAGCGCGAGGCTACACCTTC. Protein: CASRSTARGYTF.

This chain links TRBV3-1 (or the pseudogene TRBV3-2) with TRBJ2-7; 8 bases align to TRBD2. This CDR3 region has 15 residues. The V gene end was trimmed by 4 bases and the J gene end by 0 bases; junction bases not matched to a gene: 5. The V gene's germline CDR1 is LGHDT and CDR2 YNNKEL (reference sequence). CDR3 amino acids: CASSLLAAGSYEQYF. CDR3 sequence (DNA): TGTGCCAGCAGCCTACTAGCGGCAGGCTCCTACGAGCAGTACTTC.

This chain joins TRBV19 and TRBJ1-6, with 7 positions matching TRBD1. There are 17 residues in the CDR3. Germline V gives CDR1 LNHDA, CDR2 SQIVND (reference sequence). The J segment lost 9 bases and the V segment lost 3 bases, leaving 14 bases of the junction unmatched. Here the CDR3 reads CASSIKNTGQPISPLHF. In DNA, the CDR3 is TGTGCCAGTAGTATTAAAAATACGGGACAGCCGATTTCACCCCTCCACTTT.

The chain links TRBV4-2 to TRBJ1-1; no reliable D call. The V gene's germline CDR1 is LGHNA and CDR2 YNFKEQ. The CDR3 spans 13 residues. The V end was cut by 6 bases, the J end by 0 bases, with 8 bases between. The DNA of the CDR3 is TGTGCCAGCAGATTACAGCTGAACACTGAAGCTTTCTTT. This encodes CASRLQLNTEAFF.

The chain combines TRBV5-1 with TRBJ1-1; 7 bases agree with TRBD1. After removal of 4 bases from V and 4 bases from J, the junction contained 13 bases not matched to a gene. The germline V gene has CDR1 SGHRS and CDR2 YFSETQ. This CDR3 has 16 residues. The CDR3 region is CASSTRTGGGTTEAFF. The DNA for the CDR3 is TGCGCCAGCAGCACTAGGACAGGTGGAGGGACCACTGAAGCTTTCTTT.

This clone was detected once. The V gene is TRBV14, the J gene TRBJ1-2; D is ambiguous. The CDR3 has 13 amino acids. Germline values: CDR1 SGHDN, CDR2 FVKESK. V shed 0 bases and J shed 8 bases, with 10 bases lying between them. The chain's CDR3 is CASSQERLLGYTF. CDR3 bases: TGTGCCAGCAGCCAAGAGAGGCTATTGGGCTACACCTTC.

The V and J genes are TRBV11-1 and TRBJ2-5; 11 bases map to TRBD2. The CDR3 length is 16 residues. Germline lookup yields CDR1 SGHAT and CDR2 FQDESV (reference sequence). The J segment lost 7 bases and the V segment lost 4 bases, leaving 11 bases of the junction unmatched. The CDR3 sequence: CASSSSRLAGYGTQYF. Written as DNA, the CDR3 is TGTGCCAGCAGCTCGTCCCGACTAGCGGGGTATGGGACCCAGTACTTC.

This rearrangement joins TRBV5-1 to TRBJ2-1; 13 bases line up with TRBD2. The ends lost 4 bases at V and 12 bases at J; junction bases unmatched: 7. The germline CDR1 and CDR2 sequences are SGHRS and YFSETQ. This CDR3 comprises 14 residues. The CDR3 reads CASSPGLAGFWQFF. DNA for the CDR3: TGCGCCAGCAGCCCGGGACTAGCGGGATTTTGGCAGTTCTTC.

This clone was counted a few times. V and J are TRBV19 and TRBJ1-1, with 7 bases fitting TRBD1. The V and J ends lost 7 bases and 0 bases, in that order; junction bases with no gene match: 5. The CDR3 covers 14 residues. In germline, CDR1 is LNHDA, CDR2 SQIVND (reference sequence). The CDR3 nucleotides read TGTGCCAGTACTAAGACAGGGATGAACACTGAAGCTTTCTTT. This sequence encodes CASTKTGMNTEAFF.

The V call is TRBV24-1, the J call TRBJ2-7; D possibly corresponds to TRBD2 (6 bases). This CDR3 spans 16 amino acids. V was trimmed by 3 bases and J by 1 base, leaving 15 bases between them. Germline V gene lookup returns CDR1 KGHDR and CDR2 SFDVKD. This CDR3 is CATSDGLGGESYEQYF. The CDR3 nucleotides read TGTGCCACCAGTGATGGGTTGGGCGGGGAATCCTACGAGCAGTACTTC.

The chain links TRBV27 to TRBJ2-5; 7 positions match TRBD2. The junction had 7 bases not matched to a gene; V was cut back by 4 bases and J by 5 bases. The V gene's germline CDR1 is MNHEY and CDR2 SMNVEV (reference sequence). This CDR3 region has 14 residues. The CDR3 here is CASSSGRPPETQYF. The CDR3 DNA sequence: TGTGCCAGCAGTTCCGGGAGGCCCCCCGAGACCCAGTACTTC.

The chain joins TRBV20-1 to TRBJ2-4; D is undetermined. The CDR3 totals 10 residues. V was clipped by 3 bases and J by 8 bases, with 5 bases between them. Germline V lookup: CDR1 DFQATT, CDR2 SNEGSKA (reference sequence). CDR3 sequence reads: CSASYDIQYF. CDR3 sequence (DNA): TGCAGTGCTAGCTATGACATTCAGTACTTC.

This chain joins TRBV14 and TRBJ2-2; 9 bases line up with TRBD1. CDR1 SGHDN and CDR2 FVKESK come from the germline V gene. This CDR3 contains 13 residues. Trimming took 7 bases from V and 5 from J; bases not matched to a gene: 2. In DNA, the CDR3 is TGTGCCAGCAACGGACAGGGGACCGGGGAGCTGTTTTTT. Translating it yields CASNGQGTGELFF.

This chain connects TRBV4-1 to TRBJ1-1; D not resolved. The V end lost 1 base, the J end lost 0 bases, and 9 bases lay between the germline ends. The germline V gene encodes CDR1 MGHRA and CDR2 YSYEKL. The CDR3 totals 15 residues. The chain's CDR3 is CASSQVSNMNTEAFF. CDR3 bases: TGCGCCAGCAGCCAAGTTAGCAACATGAACACTGAAGCTTTCTTT.